This T cell receptor beta chain was recovered during a study of Tregs in tolerant kidney transplant recipients. V lost 11 bases and J 4 bases, leaving 15 bases between the germline ends. This CDR3 has 13 residues. Recipients received nonmyeloablative bone marrow transplants from related graft donors, with transient mixed chimerism. Here immunoSEQ multiplex PCR was the method, and the copy in TCRdb shows in-frame clones only, minus some. The sample carries about 22,000 clones, roughly 80% recorded once. In this sample, this clone turned up once. The source is a human patient who received a combined kidney and bone marrow transplant. Some T cells may originate from the graft donor. The sample was CD8+ T cells from blood (PBMCs), taken 6 months after the transplant. This rearrangement joins TRBV6-7 to TRBJ2-1; D is possibly TRBD1 (6 bases). TRBV6-7 is an ORF for which the function is uncertain. This chain's CDR3 is CAGQQGIYNEQFF. CDR3 in DNA: TGTGCCGGACAACAGGGAATTTACAATGAGCAGTTCTTC.